This T cell receptor (beta chain) was sequenced during a study of blood T cell repertoires in COVID-19. Across the study: Samples came from the United States, Italy and Spain, spanning acute and convalescent COVID-19. PBMCs, B-cell-depleted T cells, or T cells provided the cDNA or gDNA that made up the material.

In the original processing: From reference gene primer amplification, estimates of nucleated cell counts were derived. Measured with immunoSEQ multiplex PCR; TCRdb has only the in-frame clones, and not every one. D and trimming were read from the DNA, whereas the V and J calls and clone size are those reported in that table. The sample contains fewer than 500,000 clones, roughly 89% of which appear only once. CDR3 length: 15 residues. Trimming took 6 bases from V and 2 from J; bases not matched to a gene: 6. Germline lookup yields CDR1 LNHDA and CDR2 SQIVND (reference sequence). The chain uses TRBV19 and TRBJ2-3, with 9 bases lining up with TRBD2. The sequence was obtained from a man between 18 and 35 years old with COVID-19, enrolled during active disease. Specimen: peripheral blood. The CDR3 reads CASRSSGGFTDTQYF. In DNA form, the CDR3 reads TGTGCCAGTAGAAGTAGCGGGGGCTTCACAGATACGCAGTATTTT.